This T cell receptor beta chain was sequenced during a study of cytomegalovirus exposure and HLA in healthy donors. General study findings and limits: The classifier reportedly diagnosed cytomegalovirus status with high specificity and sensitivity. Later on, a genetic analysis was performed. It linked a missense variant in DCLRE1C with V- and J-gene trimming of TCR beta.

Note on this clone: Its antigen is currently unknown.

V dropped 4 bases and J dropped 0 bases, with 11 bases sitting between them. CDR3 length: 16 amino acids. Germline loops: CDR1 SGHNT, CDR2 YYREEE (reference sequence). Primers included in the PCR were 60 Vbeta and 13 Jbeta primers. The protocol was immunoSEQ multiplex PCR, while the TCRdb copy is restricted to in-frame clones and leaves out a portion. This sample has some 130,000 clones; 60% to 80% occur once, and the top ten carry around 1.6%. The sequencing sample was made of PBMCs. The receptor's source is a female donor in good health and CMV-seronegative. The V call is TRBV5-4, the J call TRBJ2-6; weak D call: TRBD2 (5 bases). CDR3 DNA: TGTGCCAGCAGCCCTGGTCGGGACTCTGGGGCCAACGTCCTGACTTTC. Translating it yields CASSPGRDSGANVLTF. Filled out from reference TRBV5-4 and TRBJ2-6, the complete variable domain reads ETGVTQSPTHLIKTRGQQVTLRCSSQSGHNTVSWYQQALGQGPQFIFQYYREEENGRGNFPPRFSGLQFPNYSSELNVNALELDDSALYLCASSPGRDSGANVLTFGAGSRLTVL.